These T cell receptor beta chains were read from a single sample in a study of T-cell reconstitution after alpha-beta-depleted transplantation in children. Each CDR3 protein is one row after TCRdb ran MiXCR on the PCR reads. The sample yields 45,000 to 55,000 distinct CDR3 sequences, about 9% seen once. The starting material was PBMCs, mostly from graft donor cells, obtained 60 days after TCRalphabeta/CD19-depleted stem cell transplant. Receptors were obtained from a male patient aged 2-10 years who had a stem cell transplant for chronic granulomatous disease, so the T cells may come from the graft donor. Both conserved end residues are trimmed from each CDR3.

j_gene,v_gene,CDR3aa
TRBJ2-3,TRBV4-2,ASSQDTAGSSTDTQY
TRBJ2-7,TRBV27,ASSLSTDSYEQY
TRBJ2-7,TRBV20-1,SARGQGVYEQY
TRBJ2-3,TRBV4-3,ASSHLRTSGSSSDTQY
TRBJ2-2,TRBV5-1,ASSLAAGTQPGELF
TRBJ2-1,TRBV7-2,ASSSHNYNEQF
TRBJ1-1,TRBV3-1,ASSQGTGNTEAF
TRBJ2-7,TRBV6-2/TRBV6-3,ASTGTDSSYEQY
TRBJ2-7,TRBV12-3/TRBV12-4,TCSFSGRPLRSSYEQY
TRBJ2-3,TRBV12-3/TRBV12-4,ASSFDAGRRTDTQY
TRBJ2-7,TRBV20-1,SASGGSPVEQY
TRBJ2-5,TRBV5-1,ASSLSGGPGADQETQY
TRBJ1-6,TRBV20-1,SAHGGTRSYRYNSPLH
TRBJ2-5,TRBV7-9,ASSRGVRQGDQY
TRBJ2-5,TRBV28,ASTRPEGVGETQY
TRBJ2-1,TRBV11-3,ASSLEPEEPYNEQF
TRBJ1-6,TRBV27,ASSTGENSPLH
TRBJ1-4,TRBV29-1,SAGTVVEKLF
TRBJ2-3,TRBV6-2/TRBV6-3,ASMASRGVNTQY
TRBJ2-1,TRBV5-1,ASSPMGLAGVNEQF
TRBJ2-2,TRBV4-3,ASSQEYRLTGELF
TRBJ1-1,TRBV18,ASSSLRIPEAF
TRBJ2-4,TRBV20-1,SARDPASGKSAKNIQY
TRBJ2-3,TRBV28,ASRGRGTNTDTQY
TRBJ2-7,TRBV11-2,ASSLRQGSAYEQY
TRBJ1-2,TRBV20-1,SAREEFNYGYT
TRBJ2-7,TRBV7-2,ASSFYAEGSYEQY
TRBJ2-3,TRBV25-1,ASSVQGLTDTQY
TRBJ2-1,TRBV7-9,ASSHLAGRGDEQF
TRBJ2-7,TRBV21-1,ASSKVVRVHYEQY
TRBJ1-2,TRBV6-4,ASRRGGPGYT
TRBJ2-7,TRBV7-2,ASSLGRDPDYEQY
TRBJ2-2,TRBV4-3,ASSQGLAGVTGELF
TRBJ2-2,TRBV6-1,ASSGRDRHTGELF
TRBJ1-1,TRBV5-6,ASSLTGNTEAF
TRBJ1-2,TRBV5-5,ASSLPQGGGYT
TRBJ2-3,TRBV7-2,ASSLRLAGVSDTQY
TRBJ2-1,TRBV5-1,ASSTSRDRGSYNEQF
TRBJ1-2,TRBV5-1,ASSSGQPGYYGYT
TRBJ2-1,TRBV7-2,ASSRRLADVNEQF
TRBJ2-7,TRBV7-9,ASSPPGGLVYEQY
TRBJ2-7,TRBV7-6,ASSSRGPGYEQY
TRBJ2-1,TRBV7-8,ASSLRRGSYNEQF
TRBJ2-7,TRBV20-1,SALPPQGYEQY
TRBJ1-4,TRBV2,ASLGRRAHEKLF
TRBJ2-7,TRBV21-1,ASSTGSSGVFNYEQY
TRBJ2-7,TRBV15,ATSRGRGTYEQY
TRBJ2-3,TRBV28,ASSWSGRADTQY
TRBJ2-5,TRBV5-1,ASSLSTGQQETQY
TRBJ2-7,TRBV20-1,SARDSSSGRSEQY
TRBJ2-1,TRBV12-3/TRBV12-4,ASPLAGPYGQF
TRBJ2-2,TRBV4-3,ASSQDERTGELF
TRBJ2-1,TRBV10-1,ASSGGTSDYNEQF
TRBJ2-3,TRBV10-2,ASSEDLRWQSTDTQY
TRBJ2-7,TRBV2,ASSAVGAGWSYEQY